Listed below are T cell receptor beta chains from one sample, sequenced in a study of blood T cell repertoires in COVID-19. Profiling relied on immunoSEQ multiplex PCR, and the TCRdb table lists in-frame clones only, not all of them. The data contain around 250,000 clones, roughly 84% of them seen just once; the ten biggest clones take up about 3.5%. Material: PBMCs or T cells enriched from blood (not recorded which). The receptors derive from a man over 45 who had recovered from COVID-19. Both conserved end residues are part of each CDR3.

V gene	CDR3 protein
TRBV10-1	CASSEGQRSYNEQFF
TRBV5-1	CASSTGTGYTGELFF
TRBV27	CASSFEGGIEAFF
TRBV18	CASSPGTGVSGEQFF
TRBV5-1	CASSFLTSGTLEQYF
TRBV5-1	CASSFDPGELYGYTF
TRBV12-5	CASLITGNHEQYF
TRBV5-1	CASSLAGTKETQYF
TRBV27	CASTSGQITNEQFF
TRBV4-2	CASSQGNAGRNEQYF
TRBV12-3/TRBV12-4	CASSSTGYTEAFF
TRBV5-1	CASTLQTGGDEAFF
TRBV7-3	CASSWDRNYGYTF
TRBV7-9	CASSLRGGGRAFF
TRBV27	CASSSTGTRYGYTF
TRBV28	CASSPGTAHYGYTF
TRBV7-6	CASSLGGVGYEQYF
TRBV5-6	CASSPRQGAAGNTIYF
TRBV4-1	CASSQDRGQGYEQYF
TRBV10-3	CAIRTGLKETQYF
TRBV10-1	CASWTGLMNTEAFF
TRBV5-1	CASSRGTGAGGTEAFF
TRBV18	CASSLGQGAGANVLTF
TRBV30	CAWSEAALQETQYF
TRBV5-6	CASSPDSGRDPNEQFF
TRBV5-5	CASSLPGLGNTIYF
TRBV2	CASRARWVFDTQYF
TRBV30	CAWSGTANSPLHF